A single sample gave rise to the 24 T cell receptor beta chains below, sequenced in a study of shared clonotypes between healthy human individuals. TCRdb's copy holds only in-frame clones and misses some; the assay was immunoSEQ multiplex PCR. This sample carries about 640,000 clones, about 78% of them seen once, and the ten largest clones take roughly 1.8%. What was sequenced was memory CD4+ T cells sorted from blood. Indicated subset: CD45RA-negative fraction. All receptors come from a woman aged 25 to 39 in good health.

Worth noting for this clone: Germline is not matched at one junction end, which may reflect a read error. The chain carries TRBV5-5 and TRBJ2-5; weak D call: TRBD1 (5 bases). The CDR3 covers 13 residues. CDR1 and CDR2 (germline): SGHKS, YYEKEE (reference sequence). DNA for the CDR3: TGTGCCAGCAGCTCCCCTCAGTCGGTCAGGGCTAACTTC. The encoded protein is CASSSPQSVRANF.

Comment on this clone: A clone one base away is much larger, so this may be a read error. Other DNA sequences in this sample translate to the same CDR3. The chain joins TRBV27 to TRBJ2-3; perhaps TRBD2 as D (6 bases). The CDR3 loop spans 15 amino acids. The V gene lost 3 bases and the J gene lost 1 base, with 11 bases spanning the gap. CDR1 is MNHEY and CDR2 is SMNVEV in the germline V gene (reference sequence). CDR3 sequence (DNA): TGTGCCAGCAGTTTTCTGGTAGCGGGCACAGATACGCAGTATTTT. This sequence encodes CASSFLVAGTDTQYF.

V is TRBV28 and J is TRBJ2-7; tentatively, D is TRBD1 or TRBD2 (5 bases each). CDR1 and CDR2 from the germline V gene are MDHEN and SYDVKM. Trimming took off 5 bases at V and 5 bases at J, with 13 bases between the two ends. This CDR3 comprises 13 residues. CDR3 in DNA: TGTGCCAGCAGTGCTCTTCGGGACCACGAGCAGTACTTC. Translation gives CASSALRDHEQYF.

This clone was recorded many times. The chain uses TRBV6-5 and TRBJ1-5; D gene ambiguous. Deletions cut 0 bases from V and 1 base from J, with 7 bases between. Germline CDR1 MNHEY, CDR2 SVGAGI. The CDR3 has 15 residues. The CDR3 nucleotides read TGTGCCAGCAGTTACTCAGGGTTAAGCAATCAGCCCCAGCATTTT. It codes for CASSYSGLSNQPQHF.

Note on this clone: The same CDR3 also results from other DNA sequences found in this sample. The V and J genes are TRBV11-2 and TRBJ2-1; 10 bases fit TRBD2. J was trimmed by 5 bases and V by 3 bases; bases with no gene match: 4. Germline CDR1 is SGHAT and CDR2 is FQNNGV. The CDR3 length is 15 residues. In DNA form, the CDR3 reads TGTGCCAGCAGCTTCGGACTAGCGGAGAACAATGAGCAGTTCTTC. Its translation is CASSFGLAENNEQFF.

The V and J genes are TRBV4-2 and TRBJ2-2, with no clear D. V shed 0 bases and J shed 3 bases, with 11 bases lying between them. The CDR3 is made up of 16 amino acids. Germline lookup yields CDR1 LGHNA and CDR2 YNFKEQ. The DNA of the CDR3 is TGTGCCAGCAGCCAAGATCAAATTAGCCACACCGGGGAGCTGTTTTTT. Its protein product is CASSQDQISHTGELFF.

The chain uses TRBV18 and TRBJ1-2; tentative D call: TRBD1 (6 bases). The ends were cut back, 6 bases at V and 5 bases at J, with 13 bases in the middle. Germline lookup yields CDR1 KGHSH and CDR2 LQKENI. The length of the CDR3 is 13 residues. The CDR3 reads CASSQTGVYGYTF. The CDR3 bases are TGTGCCAGCTCGCAGACAGGAGTATATGGCTACACCTTC.

This clone was counted ten times or more. V and J are TRBV10-1 and TRBJ2-7, with 8 bases matching TRBD2. CDR3 length: 15 amino acids. Trimming removed 0 bases from V and 2 bases from J; junction bases left unmatched: 3. Germline V gives CDR1 WNHNN, CDR2 SYGVQD (reference sequence). The CDR3 here is CASSESILAAYEQYF. The CDR3, as DNA: TGCGCCAGCAGTGAGTCGATACTAGCGGCCTACGAGCAGTACTTC.

The genes are TRBV9 and TRBJ1-5; D gene ambiguous. In germline, CDR1 is SGDLS, CDR2 YYNGEE. The CDR3 runs 13 residues. The V end was cut by 3 bases, the J end by 0 bases, with 4 bases between. The CDR3 sequence is CASSAHSNQPQHF. For the CDR3, the DNA is TGTGCCAGCAGCGCCCATAGCAATCAGCCCCAGCATTTT.

The rearrangement links TRBV7-2 to TRBJ2-5; D is perhaps TRBD1 (5 bases). Germline lookup yields CDR1 SGHTA and CDR2 FQGNSA. Trimming stripped 5 bases from V and 5 bases from J, with 21 bases between. The CDR3 has 16 amino acids. CDR3 amino acids: CASSHRRRTTRETQYF. CDR3 bases: TGTGCCAGCAGCCACCGACGGCGGACAACGAGGGAGACCCAGTACTTC.

The chain joins TRBV2 to TRBJ1-5; D not resolved. The CDR3 sequence is 13 residues long. The V and J ends lost 4 bases and 7 bases respectively, with 11 bases between them. Germline-derived CDR1 and CDR2 are SNHLY and FYNNEI. Here the CDR3 DNA reads TGTGCCAGCAGTGGGGTCTCCGGGCAGCCCCAGCATTTT. It is translated as CASSGVSGQPQHF.

This clone occurred once. The CDR3 loop is CASSAQTEDYYGYTF. In DNA form, the CDR3 reads TGTGCCAGCAGCGCCCAGACCGAGGACTACTATGGCTACACCTTC. The chain couples TRBV7-4 to TRBJ1-2; D is unclear. Germline V gives CDR1 SGHVT, CDR2 SQSDAQ. This CDR3 has 15 amino acids. With 5 bases removed from V and 3 bases from J, the gap between germline ends came to 16 bases. The variable domain in full, completed from reference TRBV7-4 and TRBJ1-2, reads GAGVSQSPRYKVAKRGRDVALRCDSISGHVTLYWYRQTLGQGSEVLTYSQSDAQRDKSGRPSGRFSAERPERSVSTLKIQRTEQGDSAVYLCASSAQTEDYYGYTFGSGTRLTVV.

A word on this clone: Other DNA sequences in this specimen translate into the identical CDR3. The V gene is TRBV6-1, the J gene TRBJ2-3; TRBD2 agrees at 9 bases. Germline V lookup: CDR1 MNHNS, CDR2 SASEGT. The V segment lost 4 bases and the J segment 3 bases; nucleotides outside the gene matches: 2. The CDR3 is made up of 14 amino acids. CDR3 in DNA: TGTGCCAGCAGTGTGGCGGGAGGGACAGATACGCAGTATTTT. Translated: CASSVAGGTDTQYF.

The chain is built from TRBV6-6 and TRBJ2-6, with 8 bases that match TRBD2. CDR1 is MNHNY and CDR2 is SVGAGI in the germline V gene (reference sequence). Trimming cost V 5 bases and J 2 bases; bases outside gene matches: 2. This CDR3 is 15 amino acids long. The CDR3 spells CASSTGGTGANVLTF. The CDR3 nucleotides read TGTGCCAGCAGTACGGGGGGGACTGGGGCCAACGTCCTGACTTTC.

This clone occurred once. The V gene is TRBV5-1, the J gene TRBJ2-7, with unresolved D. Germline loops: CDR1 SGHRS, CDR2 YFSETQ. Deletions cut 5 bases from V and 2 bases from J, with 11 bases between. The CDR3 is 13 residues long. DNA for the CDR3: TGCGCCAGCAGGGGTACTCCGGCCTACGAGCAGTACTTC. Its protein product is CASRGTPAYEQYF.

This clone was observed a few times. The same CDR3 also results from other DNA sequences found in this sample. The chain is built from TRBV10-3 and TRBJ2-5; D is ambiguous. Germline CDR1 and CDR2: ENHRY and SYGVKD. The V end was cut by 0 bases, the J end by 1 base, with 6 bases between. The CDR3 extends over 14 amino acids. The CDR3 region has the DNA TGTGCCATCAGTGAGTCCACGGGCCAAGAGACCCAGTACTTC. It specifies CAISESTGQETQYF.

J is TRBJ2-1 and V is TRBV15, with 9 bases identical to TRBD1. Germline values: CDR1 LNHNV, CDR2 YYDKDF (reference sequence). After removal of 5 bases from V and 6 bases from J, the junction contained 8 bases not matched to a gene. The length of the CDR3 is 15 residues. For the CDR3, the DNA is TGTGCCACCAGCTGGCCGGGACAGGGTACCAATGAGCAGTTCTTC. Translated, it gives CATSWPGQGTNEQFF.

V gene TRBV4-1 combines with J gene TRBJ2-1, with unresolved D. The CDR3 runs to 15 residues. Per the germline V gene, CDR1 is MGHRA and CDR2 is YSYEKL. The V gene lost 4 bases and the J gene lost 6 bases, with 16 bases spanning the gap. DNA for the CDR3: TGCGCCAGCAGCCCGCGACACTCCCTCACCAATGAGCAGTTCTTC. It yields the protein CASSPRHSLTNEQFF.

This sequence joins TRBV18 and TRBJ1-2, with a possible D match to TRBD1 (6 bases). The ends were cut back, 3 bases at V and 3 bases at J, with 14 bases in the middle. The CDR3 is 15 amino acids. The V gene's germline CDR1 is KGHSH and CDR2 LQKENI. The CDR3 loop reads CASSPGASGDYGYTF. CDR3 sequence (DNA): TGTGCCAGCTCACCGGGGGCCTCGGGGGACTATGGCTACACCTTC.

V usage is TRBV28 and J usage is TRBJ1-2; TRBD1 matches at 10 bases. CDR1 and CDR2 from the germline V gene are MDHEN and SYDVKM. V lost 6 bases to trimming and J lost 8 bases; unmatched junction nucleotides: 12. The CDR3 is 15 residues long. This chain's CDR3 is CASSPGQGGRRGYTF. The CDR3 DNA reads TGTGCCAGCAGCCCCGGACAGGGGGGGAGGCGAGGCTACACCTTC.

The genes are TRBV5-1 and TRBJ2-1; D remains ambiguous. This CDR3 spans 15 amino acids. CDR1 is SGHRS, CDR2 YFSETQ, per germline. V lost 4 bases and J 0 bases, leaving 11 bases between the germline ends. DNA of the CDR3: TGCGCCAGCAGCCTGACCACACACTCCTACAATGAGCAGTTCTTC. Protein sequence: CASSLTTHSYNEQFF.

CDR3 DNA sequence: TGTGCCAGCAGTTCGACTACCCTACTTGAGACCCAGTACTTC. It yields the protein CASSSTTLLETQYF. V is TRBV6-1 and J is TRBJ2-5; possible D gene TRBD2, 5 bases. There are 14 residues in the CDR3. The V gene's germline CDR1 is MNHNS and CDR2 SASEGT. V was cut by 5 bases and J by 5 bases, with 15 bases left in between.

V and J are TRBV4-1 and TRBJ2-2; D unresolved. The CDR3 runs 14 residues. With 6 bases removed from V and 0 bases from J, the gap between germline ends came to 8 bases. CDR1 is MGHRA, CDR2 YSYEKL, per germline. The CDR3 sequence is CASRANANTGELFF. As DNA, the CDR3 is TGCGCCAGCAGGGCTAATGCGAACACCGGGGAGCTGTTTTTT.

The genes are TRBV30 and TRBJ2-3; TRBD1 matches at 8 bases. CDR1 GTSNPN and CDR2 SVGIG come from the germline V gene (reference sequence). The CDR3 loop spans 13 amino acids. Unmatched junction bases numbered 5, after V lost 7 bases and J lost 2 bases. The CDR3 nucleotides are TGTGCCTACCGGGACAGGACCACAGATACGCAGTATTTT. This encodes CAYRDRTTDTQYF.